The 26 T cell receptor beta chains below all came from one sample that was sequenced in a study of neurological immune-mediated disorders. Via MiXCR, TCRdb re-called the 5' RACE reads, giving one row per CDR3 protein. The data contain around 13,000 distinct CDR3 sequences, roughly a tenth of them singletons. The sequencing sample was made of PBMCs. The receptors derive from a woman between 40 and 50 years old in good health.

At least ten counts were recorded for this clonotype. This sequence joins TRBV7-8 and TRBJ2-7, with 8 bases that match TRBD2. The length of the CDR3 is 16 residues. J gave up 3 bases and V 3 bases, and 10 bases lay outside the gene matches. The germline gives CDR1 SGHVS, CDR2 FQNEAQ. This CDR3 reads CASSFPGRGGGYEQYF. The CDR3 nucleotides are TGTGCCAGCAGCTTCCCCGGGAGGGGAGGAGGCTACGAGCAGTACTTC. The entire variable domain, with the rest obtained from reference TRBV7-8 and TRBJ2-7, is as follows: GAGVSQSPRYKVAKRGQDVALRCDPISGHVSLFWYQQALGQGPEFLTYFQNEAQLDKSGLPSDRFFAERPEGSVSTLKIQRTQQEDSAVYLCASSFPGRGGGYEQYFGPGTRLTVT.

This clonotype showed up many times. The chain uses TRBV7-9 and TRBJ2-3, with D perhaps given as TRBD1 or TRBD2 (5 bases each). V was cut by 5 bases and J by 2 bases, with 14 bases left in between. Germline CDR1 reads SEHNR; CDR2 reads FQNEAQ (reference sequence). The CDR3 runs to 15 residues. CDR3 DNA sequence: TGTGCCAGCAGCCCAGCGGACACCGCCACAGATACGCAGTATTTT. Translating gives CASSPADTATDTQYF.

This clonotype was picked up many times. This chain joins TRBV20-1 and TRBJ1-6, with TRBD1 matching 7 bases. Losses at the gene ends were 6 bases for V and 5 bases for J; bases not matched to a gene: 7. Germline V lookup: CDR1 DFQATT, CDR2 SNEGSKA (reference sequence). CDR3 size: 14 residues. The CDR3 here is CSAPDRADNSPLHF. The CDR3 nucleotides are TGCAGTGCCCCAGACAGGGCAGATAATTCACCCCTCCACTTT.

This clonotype was counted many times. V and J are TRBV19 and TRBJ1-1; D uncertain. V lost 3 bases to trimming and J lost 4 bases, with 9 bases between them. CDR1 LNHDA and CDR2 SQIVND come from the germline V gene (reference sequence). The CDR3 has 13 residues. The CDR3 loop is CASSIRRGTEAFF. The CDR3, as DNA: TGTGCCAGTAGTATCAGGCGAGGCACTGAAGCTTTCTTT.

This clonotype was counted ten times or more. The V and J genes are TRBV5-1 and TRBJ2-2, with 8 nucleotides matching TRBD1. This CDR3 is 14 amino acids long. In germline, CDR1 is SGHRS, CDR2 YFSETQ. Trimming removed 4 bases from V and 4 bases from J; junction bases left unmatched: 3. Written as DNA, the CDR3 is TGCGCCAGCAGCGCCGGACAGGGCACCGGGGAGCTGTTTTTT. This encodes CASSAGQGTGELFF. Full variable domain (outside the CDR3, taken from reference TRBV5-1 and TRBJ2-2): KAGVTQTPRYLIKTRGQQVTLSCSPISGHRSVSWYQQTPGQGLQFLFEYFSETQRNKGNFPGRFSGRQFSNSRSEMNVSTLELGDSALYLCASSAGQGTGELFFGEGSRLTVL.

This clonotype was seen at least ten times. The chain uses TRBV12-3 or TRBV12-4 and TRBJ2-5; perhaps TRBD1 as D (5 bases). This CDR3 is built from 14 residues. Trimming took 5 bases from V and 1 from J, leaving 11 bases between them. The CDR3 nucleotides are TGTGCCAGCAGTCCCCGACAGAGCCAAGAGACCCAGTACTTC. Translation: CASSPRQSQETQYF.

This clonotype has a count of ten or more. The rearrangement uses TRBV20-1 and TRBJ2-1; D tentatively fits TRBD1 or TRBD2 (5 bases each). CDR1 and CDR2 (germline): DFQATT, SNEGSKA (reference sequence). There are 15 residues in the CDR3. With 6 bases removed from V and 3 bases from J, the gap between germline ends came to 18 bases. This CDR3 is CSARDRPGVYNEQFF. The CDR3 region has the DNA TGCAGTGCCAGGGACCGTCCCGGGGTCTACAATGAGCAGTTCTTC.

The J gene is TRBJ2-5, the V gene TRBV5-1; 8 nucleotides match TRBD2. Germline lookup yields CDR1 SGHRS and CDR2 YFSETQ. The CDR3 covers 15 residues. V lost 0 bases to trimming and J lost 5 bases; unmatched junction nucleotides: 6. CDR3 in amino acids: CASSLERLAGETQYF. The CDR3 coding sequence is TGCGCCAGCAGCTTGGAACGTCTAGCGGGCGAGACCCAGTACTTC.

This clonotype was picked up many times. The V call is TRBV7-7, the J call TRBJ2-7; TRBD1 matches at 7 bases. The CDR3 has 15 amino acids. The V gene's germline CDR1 is SSHAT and CDR2 FNYEAQ (reference sequence). The trim removed 8 bases at V and 0 bases at J, leaving 10 bases unmatched. This CDR3 reads CASRPRQGDSYEQYF. The CDR3 DNA reads as TGTGCCAGCCGGCCTCGACAGGGAGACTCCTACGAGCAGTACTTC. The entire variable domain, with the rest obtained from reference TRBV7-7 and TRBJ2-7, is as follows: GAGVSQSPRYKVTKRGQDVTLRCDPISSHATLYWYQQALGQGPEFLTYFNYEAQPDKSGLPSDRFSAERPEGSISTLTIQRTEQRDSAMYRCASRPRQGDSYEQYFGPGTRLTVT.

This clonotype has at least ten counts. The DNA of the CDR3 is TGTGCCAGCAGCTCCAGGACAAGCTACGAGCAGTACTTC. Translation gives CASSSRTSYEQYF. This chain uses TRBV7-9 with TRBJ2-7; TRBD1 might be the D (5 bases). This CDR3 comprises 13 residues. The germline CDR1 and CDR2 sequences are SEHNR and FQNEAQ (reference sequence). Between the trimmed V and J ends, which lost 4 bases and 3 bases, there was a span of 10 bases.

This clonotype was counted ten times or more. The chain is built from TRBV4-2 and TRBJ2-1; TRBD2 matches at 7 bases. This CDR3 contains 16 residues. Trimming cost V 3 bases and J 0 bases; bases outside gene matches: 5. Germline V CDR1 and CDR2: LGHNA, YNFKEQ. DNA of the CDR3: TGTGCCAGCAGCCAGTCTAGCGGAAACTCCTACAATGAGCAGTTCTTC. Translating gives CASSQSSGNSYNEQFF.

There are many counts of this clonotype. This chain uses TRBV6-4 with TRBJ2-1; D possibly matches TRBD1 or TRBD2 (5 bases each). The CDR3 is 13 amino acids. The ends were cut back, 8 bases at V and 6 bases at J, with 14 bases in the middle. Germline values: CDR1 MRHNA, CDR2 SNTAGT. This CDR3 is CASGGRRGNEQFF. CDR3 sequence (DNA): TGTGCCAGCGGGGGACGTAGAGGCAATGAGCAGTTCTTC.

At least ten counts were recorded for this clonotype. The chain carries TRBV12-3 or TRBV12-4 and TRBJ1-5; no definite D call. The V end lost 6 bases, the J end lost 5 bases, and 8 bases lay between the germline ends. The CDR3 sequence is 12 residues long. The CDR3 loop is CASRAADQPQHF. CDR3 in DNA: TGTGCCAGCAGGGCAGCTGATCAGCCCCAGCATTTT.

This clonotype was detected ten times or more. The chain combines TRBV3-1 with TRBJ1-5, with D possibly being TRBD1 (6 bases). Trimming removed 1 base at V and 5 bases at J, with 21 bases between. Germline values: CDR1 LGHDT, CDR2 YNNKEL (reference sequence). The CDR3 sequence is 18 residues long. The chain's CDR3 is CASSQGRVARTDHQPQHF. The CDR3 bases are TGTGCCAGCAGCCAAGGGAGGGTAGCAAGGACAGATCATCAGCCCCAGCATTTT.

This clonotype showed up many times. The V call is TRBV6-1, the J call TRBJ1-5, with TRBD1 as a possible D gene (6 bases). Trimming removed 5 bases at V and 3 bases at J, with 23 bases between. CDR3 length equals 18 residues. The V gene's germline CDR1 is MNHNS and CDR2 SASEGT. The CDR3 loop is CASSPIGSAQGANQPQHF. In nucleotides, the CDR3 is TGTGCCAGCAGTCCGATAGGGAGCGCACAGGGTGCCAATCAGCCCCAGCATTTT.

The table lists this clonotype with many counts. The CDR3 sequence: CSGAHNEQFF. The CDR3 DNA sequence: TGCAGCGGGGCTCACAATGAGCAGTTCTTC. The chain joins TRBV29-1 to TRBJ2-1, with D hard to call. CDR3 length: 10 amino acids. Deletions cut 7 bases from V and 5 bases from J, with 6 bases between. Germline CDR1 reads SQVTM; CDR2 reads ANQGSEA.

This clonotype was seen many times. The V and J genes are TRBV3-1 and TRBJ2-1, with D perhaps TRBD2 (6 bases). Per the germline V gene, CDR1 is LGHDT and CDR2 is YNNKEL (reference sequence). V was cut by 2 bases and J by 16 bases, with 15 bases left in between. The CDR3 is made up of 12 amino acids. The CDR3, as DNA: TGTGCCAGCAGCCAAAGCGGGCCCAGGCAATTCTTC. Translated: CASSQSGPRQFF.

This clonotype was seen ten or more times. The CDR3: CASSRAPGQNNQPQHF. For the CDR3, the DNA is TGCGCCAGCAGCCGCGCACCGGGACAGAATAATCAGCCCCAGCATTTT. This rearrangement joins TRBV4-1 to TRBJ1-5; 7 bases match TRBD1. V trimming: 4 bases; J trimming: 4 bases; junction bases outside the gene matches: 10. The CDR3 has 16 residues. From germline, CDR1 is MGHRA and CDR2 YSYEKL.

This clonotype was seen at least ten times. The V and J genes are TRBV5-1 and TRBJ1-4; D possibly corresponds to TRBD1 (5 bases). The CDR3 loop spans 16 amino acids. Trimming took 0 bases from V and 0 from J, leaving 9 bases between them. Germline CDR1 SGHRS, CDR2 YFSETQ. CDR3 DNA: TGCGCCAGCAGCTTGGCTCGGGGCGCAACTAATGAAAAACTGTTTTTT. Translated, it gives CASSLARGATNEKLFF.

Many counts were recorded for this clonotype. This chain connects TRBV28 to TRBJ1-5; TRBD1 is a possible D gene (6 bases). CDR1 is MDHEN, CDR2 SYDVKM, per germline. CDR3 length equals 18 residues. V was clipped by 2 bases and J by 2 bases, with 19 bases between them. In DNA form, the CDR3 reads TGTGCCAGCAGTTTAGATCCCCAGGGGAGGGAGGGCAATCAGCCCCAGCATTTT. Its translation: CASSLDPQGREGNQPQHF.

This clonotype was seen ten or more times. The rearrangement links TRBV3-1 to TRBJ1-5; D is ambiguous. CDR1 LGHDT and CDR2 YNNKEL come from the germline V gene (reference sequence). The CDR3 is 17 amino acids. Trimming removed 2 bases at V and 7 bases at J, with 21 bases between. The CDR3 here is CASSQSTPGVVRQPQHF. Here the CDR3 DNA reads TGTGCCAGCAGCCAATCAACTCCTGGGGTCGTGAGGCAGCCCCAGCATTTT.

The sample holds many counts of this clonotype. This chain uses TRBV20-1 with TRBJ2-7, with 11 bases matching TRBD1. Germline trimming cut 5 bases from V and 0 bases from J; bases unmatched to any gene: 6. CDR1 is DFQATT, CDR2 SNEGSKA, per germline (reference sequence). The CDR3 is made up of 15 amino acids. The CDR3 is CSAPRTGGASYEQYF. In nucleotides, the CDR3 is TGCAGTGCTCCCAGGACAGGGGGCGCCTCCTACGAGCAGTACTTC.

This clonotype came up many times. The gene calls are TRBV5-1 and TRBJ1-2; D is perhaps TRBD1 (6 bases). V lost 2 bases and J lost 7, with 24 bases in between. Germline CDR1 and CDR2: SGHRS and YFSETQ. This CDR3 is built from 17 residues. CDR3 nucleotide sequence: TGCGCCAGCAGCTTTCCCCACCTACAGGGTACGGCTCGTGGCTACACCTTC. This encodes CASSFPHLQGTARGYTF.

This clonotype came up many times. The V and J genes are TRBV7-9 and TRBJ2-2, with D possibly being TRBD2 (6 bases). This CDR3 contains 15 residues. CDR1 is SEHNR, CDR2 FQNEAQ, per germline (reference sequence). Trimming left V 5 bases short and J 1 base short, with 11 bases between. CDR3 nucleotides: TGTGCCAGCAGCCCTTCGGGGGTGAACACCGGGGAGCTGTTTTTT. Protein sequence: CASSPSGVNTGELFF. Full variable domain (missing parts from reference TRBV7-9 and TRBJ2-2): DTGVSQNPRHKITKRGQNVTFRCDPISEHNRLYWYRQTLGQGPEFLTYFQNEAQLEKSRLLSDRFSAERPKGSFSTLEIQRTEQGDSAMYLCASSPSGVNTGELFFGEGSRLTVL.

This clonotype was observed at least ten times. V gene TRBV5-1 combines with J gene TRBJ2-2, with TRBD2 identical over 9 bases. CDR1 and CDR2 (germline): SGHRS, YFSETQ. V shed 1 base and J 6 bases; nucleotides not matched to a gene: 7. The CDR3 extends over 16 amino acids. CDR3 amino acids: CASSLRVSGRAGELFF. CDR3 DNA: TGCGCCAGCAGCTTGCGGGTTAGCGGGAGAGCCGGGGAGCTGTTTTTT.

This clonotype was detected many times. The V gene is TRBV20-1, the J gene TRBJ2-7; 10 bases fit TRBD2. CDR3 length: 16 residues. Germline V lookup: CDR1 DFQATT, CDR2 SNEGSKA (reference sequence). The J segment lost 0 bases and the V segment lost 1 base, leaving 6 bases of the junction unmatched. The CDR3 sequence is CSARGSGRDLSYEQYF. CDR3 sequence (DNA): TGCAGTGCTAGAGGGAGCGGGAGGGACCTCTCCTACGAGCAGTACTTC.